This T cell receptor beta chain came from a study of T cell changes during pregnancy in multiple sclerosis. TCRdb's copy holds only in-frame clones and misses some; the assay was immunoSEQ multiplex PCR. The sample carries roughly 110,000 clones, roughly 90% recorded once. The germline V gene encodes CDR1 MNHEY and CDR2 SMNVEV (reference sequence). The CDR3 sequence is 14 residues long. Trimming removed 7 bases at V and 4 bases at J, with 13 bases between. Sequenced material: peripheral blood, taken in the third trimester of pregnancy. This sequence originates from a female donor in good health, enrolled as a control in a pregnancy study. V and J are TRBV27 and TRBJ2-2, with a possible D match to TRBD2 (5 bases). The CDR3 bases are TGTGCCAGCACCCGATGGGCGGGCACCGGGGAGCTGTTTTTT. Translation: CASTRWAGTGELFF.